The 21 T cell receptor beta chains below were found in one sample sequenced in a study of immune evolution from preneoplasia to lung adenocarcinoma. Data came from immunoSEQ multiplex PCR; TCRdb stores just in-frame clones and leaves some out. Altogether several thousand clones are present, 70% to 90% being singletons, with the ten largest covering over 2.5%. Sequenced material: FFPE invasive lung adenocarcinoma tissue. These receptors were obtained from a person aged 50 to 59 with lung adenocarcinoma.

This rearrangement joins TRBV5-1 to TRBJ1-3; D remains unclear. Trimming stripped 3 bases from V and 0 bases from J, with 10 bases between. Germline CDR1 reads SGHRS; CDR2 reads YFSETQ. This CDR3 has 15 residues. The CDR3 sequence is CASSSETGSGNTIYF. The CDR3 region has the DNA TGCGCCAGCAGCTCGGAGACGGGCTCTGGAAACACCATATATTTT.

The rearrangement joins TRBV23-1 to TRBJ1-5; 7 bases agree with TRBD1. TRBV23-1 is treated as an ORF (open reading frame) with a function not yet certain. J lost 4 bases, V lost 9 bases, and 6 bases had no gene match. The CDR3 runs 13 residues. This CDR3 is CARDRIQNQPQHF. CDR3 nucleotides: TGCGCCAGGGACAGGATTCAGAATCAGCCCCAGCATTTT.

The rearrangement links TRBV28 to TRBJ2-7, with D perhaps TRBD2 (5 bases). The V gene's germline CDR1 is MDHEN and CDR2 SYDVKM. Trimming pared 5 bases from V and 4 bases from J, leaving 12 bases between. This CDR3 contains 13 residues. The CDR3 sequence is CASSPGVAYEQYF. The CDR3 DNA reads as TGTGCCAGCAGTCCCGGGGTGGCGTACGAGCAGTACTTC.

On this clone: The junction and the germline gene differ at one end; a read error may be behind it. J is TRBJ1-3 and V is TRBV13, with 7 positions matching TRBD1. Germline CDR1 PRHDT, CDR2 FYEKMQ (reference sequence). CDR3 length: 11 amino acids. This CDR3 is CASSLGQGQNF. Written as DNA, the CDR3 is TGTGCCAGCAGCTTAGGCCAGGGACAGAATTTT.

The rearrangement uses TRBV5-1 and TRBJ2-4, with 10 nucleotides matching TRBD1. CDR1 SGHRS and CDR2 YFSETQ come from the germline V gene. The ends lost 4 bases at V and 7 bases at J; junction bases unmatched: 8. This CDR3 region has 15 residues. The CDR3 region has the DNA TGCGCCAGCAGCCCGGGACAGGGGCTCCGGAACATTCAGTACTTC. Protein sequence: CASSPGQGLRNIQYF.

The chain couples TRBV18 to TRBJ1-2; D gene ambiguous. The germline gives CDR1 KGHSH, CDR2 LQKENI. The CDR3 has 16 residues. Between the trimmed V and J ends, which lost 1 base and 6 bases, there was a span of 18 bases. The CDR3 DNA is TGTGCCAGCTCACCACGTTTGGGAAATGAGGAGGATGGCTACACCTTC. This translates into CASSPRLGNEEDGYTF. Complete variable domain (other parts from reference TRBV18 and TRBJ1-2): NAGVMQNPRHLVRRRGQEARLRCSPMKGHSHVYWYRQLPEEGLKFMVYLQKENIIDESGMPKERFSAEFPKEGPSILRIQQVVRGDSAAYFCASSPRLGNEEDGYTFGSGTRLTVV.

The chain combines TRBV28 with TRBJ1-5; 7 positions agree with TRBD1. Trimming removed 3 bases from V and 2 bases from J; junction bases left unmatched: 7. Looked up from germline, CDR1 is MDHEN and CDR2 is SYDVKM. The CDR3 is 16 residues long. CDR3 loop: CASSFKGTGGNQPQHF. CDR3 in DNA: TGTGCCAGCAGTTTTAAAGGCACAGGGGGCAATCAGCCCCAGCATTTT.

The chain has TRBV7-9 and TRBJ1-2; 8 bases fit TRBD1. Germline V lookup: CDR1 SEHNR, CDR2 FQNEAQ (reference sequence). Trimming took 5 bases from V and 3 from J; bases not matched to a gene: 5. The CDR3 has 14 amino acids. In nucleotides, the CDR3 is TGTGCCAGCAGCCCGGACAGGGTAGACTATGGCTACACCTTC. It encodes CASSPDRVDYGYTF.

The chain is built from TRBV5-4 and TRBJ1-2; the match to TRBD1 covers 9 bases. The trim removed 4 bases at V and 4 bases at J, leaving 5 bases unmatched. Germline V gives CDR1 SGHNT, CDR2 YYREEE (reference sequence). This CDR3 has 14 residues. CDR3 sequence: CASSTTGGAYGYTF. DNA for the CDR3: TGTGCCAGCAGCACGACAGGGGGGGCCTATGGCTACACCTTC.

CDR3 loop: CASNSISGNTIYF. The CDR3 DNA reads TGTGCCAGCAACTCCATCTCTGGAAACACCATATATTTT. The chain employs TRBV7-8 and TRBJ1-3; D unresolved. Trimming left V 7 bases short and J 0 bases short, with 7 bases between. Germline V lookup: CDR1 SGHVS, CDR2 FQNEAQ. CDR3 length equals 13 residues.

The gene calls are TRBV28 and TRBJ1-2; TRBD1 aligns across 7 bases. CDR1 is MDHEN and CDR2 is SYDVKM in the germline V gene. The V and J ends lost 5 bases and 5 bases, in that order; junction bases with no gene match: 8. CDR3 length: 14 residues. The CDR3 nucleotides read TGTGCCAGCAGTCCTGGACAGGAGCGGTATGGCTACACCTTC. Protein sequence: CASSPGQERYGYTF.

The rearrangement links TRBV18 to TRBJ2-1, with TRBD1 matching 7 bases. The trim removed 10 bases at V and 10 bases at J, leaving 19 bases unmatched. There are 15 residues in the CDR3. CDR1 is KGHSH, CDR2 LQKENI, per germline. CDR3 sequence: CATTHLPGTVGEQFF. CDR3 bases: TGTGCCACCACTCACCTCCCCGGGACAGTAGGCGAGCAGTTCTTC.

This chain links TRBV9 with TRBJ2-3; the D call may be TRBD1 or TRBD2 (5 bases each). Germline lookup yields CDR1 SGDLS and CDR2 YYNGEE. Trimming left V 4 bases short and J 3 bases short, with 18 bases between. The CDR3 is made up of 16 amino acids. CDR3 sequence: CASSRRRSQGTDTQYF. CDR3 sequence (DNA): TGTGCCAGCAGCAGGCGGAGGAGCCAGGGAACAGATACGCAGTATTTT.

This CDR3 reads CASSSGTGGTEAFF. As DNA, the CDR3 is TGTGCCAGCAGCTCCGGGACAGGGGGTACTGAAGCTTTCTTT. The chain joins TRBV7-6 to TRBJ1-1, with TRBD1 identical over 11 bases. Trimming took 4 bases from V and 5 from J; bases not matched to a gene: 3. Germline V gives CDR1 SGHVS, CDR2 FNYEAQ. This CDR3 has 14 amino acids.

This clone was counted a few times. The CDR3 here is CASSTRRERGQPQHF. The CDR3 DNA is TGTGCCAGCAGTACCCGCAGGGAGAGGGGTCAGCCCCAGCATTTT. The rearrangement joins TRBV28 to TRBJ1-5; a possible D gene is TRBD1 (5 bases). CDR1 and CDR2 from the germline V gene are MDHEN and SYDVKM. This CDR3 contains 15 residues. Trimming took 5 bases from V and 6 from J, leaving 17 bases between them.

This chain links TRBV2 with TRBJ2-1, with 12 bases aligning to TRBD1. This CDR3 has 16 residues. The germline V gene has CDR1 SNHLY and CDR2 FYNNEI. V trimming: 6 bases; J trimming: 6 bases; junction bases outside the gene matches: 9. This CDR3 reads CASREPGQGAINEQFF. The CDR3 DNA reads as TGTGCCAGCAGGGAACCGGGACAGGGGGCGATCAATGAGCAGTTCTTC.

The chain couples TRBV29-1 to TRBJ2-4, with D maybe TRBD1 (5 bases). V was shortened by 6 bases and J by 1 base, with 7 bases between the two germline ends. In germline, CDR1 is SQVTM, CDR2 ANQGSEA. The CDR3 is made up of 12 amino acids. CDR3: CSVSGAKNIQYF. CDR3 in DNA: TGCAGCGTGTCAGGGGCCAAAAACATTCAGTACTTC.

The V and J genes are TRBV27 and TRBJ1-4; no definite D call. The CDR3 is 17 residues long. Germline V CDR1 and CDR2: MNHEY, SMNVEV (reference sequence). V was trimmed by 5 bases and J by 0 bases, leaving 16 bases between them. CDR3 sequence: CASSKQIGFATNEKLFF. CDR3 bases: TGTGCCAGCAGTAAACAGATTGGGTTTGCAACTAATGAAAAACTGTTTTTT.

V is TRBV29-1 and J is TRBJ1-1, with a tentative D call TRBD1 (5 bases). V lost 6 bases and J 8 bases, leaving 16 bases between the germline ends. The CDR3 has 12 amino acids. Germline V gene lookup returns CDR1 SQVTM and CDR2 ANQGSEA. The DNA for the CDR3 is TGCAGCGTCAGGTGGGACTACGGGGAAGCTTTCTTT. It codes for CSVRWDYGEAFF.

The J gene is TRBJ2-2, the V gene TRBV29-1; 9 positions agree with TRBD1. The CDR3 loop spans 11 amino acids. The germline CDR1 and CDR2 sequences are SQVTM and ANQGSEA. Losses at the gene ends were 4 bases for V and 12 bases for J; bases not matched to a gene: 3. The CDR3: CSVGTGVKLFF. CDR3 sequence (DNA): TGCAGCGTTGGGACAGGGGTTAAGCTGTTTTTT.

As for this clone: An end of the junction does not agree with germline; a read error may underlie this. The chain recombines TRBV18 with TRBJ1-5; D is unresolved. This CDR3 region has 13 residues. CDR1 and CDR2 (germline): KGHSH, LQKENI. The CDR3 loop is CASSPLDVGPQHF. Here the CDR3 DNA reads TGTGCCAGCTCGCCACTGGACGTAGGGCCCCAGCATTTT.